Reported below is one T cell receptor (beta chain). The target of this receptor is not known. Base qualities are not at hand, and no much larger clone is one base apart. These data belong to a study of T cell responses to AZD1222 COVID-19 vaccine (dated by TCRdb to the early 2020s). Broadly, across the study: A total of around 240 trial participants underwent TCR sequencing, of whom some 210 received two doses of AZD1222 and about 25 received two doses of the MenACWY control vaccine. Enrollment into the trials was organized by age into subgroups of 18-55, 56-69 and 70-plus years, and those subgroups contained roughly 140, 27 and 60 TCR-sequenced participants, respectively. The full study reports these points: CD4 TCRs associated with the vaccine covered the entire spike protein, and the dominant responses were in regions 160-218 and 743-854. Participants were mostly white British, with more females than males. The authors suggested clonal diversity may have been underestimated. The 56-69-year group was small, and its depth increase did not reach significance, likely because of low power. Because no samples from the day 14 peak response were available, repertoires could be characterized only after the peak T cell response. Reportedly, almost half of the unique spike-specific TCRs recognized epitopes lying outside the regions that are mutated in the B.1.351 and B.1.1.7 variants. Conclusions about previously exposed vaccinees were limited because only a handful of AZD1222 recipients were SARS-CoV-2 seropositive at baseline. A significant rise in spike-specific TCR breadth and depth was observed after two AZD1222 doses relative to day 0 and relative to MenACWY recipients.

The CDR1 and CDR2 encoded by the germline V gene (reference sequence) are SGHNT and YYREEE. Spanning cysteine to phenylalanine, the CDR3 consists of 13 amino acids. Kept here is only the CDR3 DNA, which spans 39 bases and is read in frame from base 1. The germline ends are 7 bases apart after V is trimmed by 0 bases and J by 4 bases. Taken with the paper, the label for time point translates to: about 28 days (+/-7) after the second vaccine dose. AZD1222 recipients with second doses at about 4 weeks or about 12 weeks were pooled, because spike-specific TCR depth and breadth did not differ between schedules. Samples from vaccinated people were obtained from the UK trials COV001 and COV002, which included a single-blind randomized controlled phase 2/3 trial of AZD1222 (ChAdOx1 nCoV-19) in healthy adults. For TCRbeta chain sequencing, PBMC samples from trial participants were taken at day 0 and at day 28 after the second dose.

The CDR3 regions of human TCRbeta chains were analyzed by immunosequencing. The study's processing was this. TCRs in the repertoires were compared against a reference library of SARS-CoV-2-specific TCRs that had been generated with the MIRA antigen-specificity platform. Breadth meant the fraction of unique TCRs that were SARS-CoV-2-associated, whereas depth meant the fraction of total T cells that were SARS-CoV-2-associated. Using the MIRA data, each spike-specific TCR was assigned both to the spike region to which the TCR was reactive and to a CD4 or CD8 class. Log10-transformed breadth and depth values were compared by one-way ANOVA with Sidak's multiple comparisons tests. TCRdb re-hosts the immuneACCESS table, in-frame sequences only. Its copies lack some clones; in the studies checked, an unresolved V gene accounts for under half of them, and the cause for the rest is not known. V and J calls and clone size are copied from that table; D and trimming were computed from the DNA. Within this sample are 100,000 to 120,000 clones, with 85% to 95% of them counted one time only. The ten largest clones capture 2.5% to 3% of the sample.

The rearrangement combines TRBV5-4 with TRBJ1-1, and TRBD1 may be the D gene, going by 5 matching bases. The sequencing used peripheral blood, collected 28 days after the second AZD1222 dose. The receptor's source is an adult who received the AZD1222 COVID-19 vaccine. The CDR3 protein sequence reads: CASSLGGLTEAFF. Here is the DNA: TGTGCCAGCAGCTTGGGGGGACTCACTGAAGCTTTCTTT.